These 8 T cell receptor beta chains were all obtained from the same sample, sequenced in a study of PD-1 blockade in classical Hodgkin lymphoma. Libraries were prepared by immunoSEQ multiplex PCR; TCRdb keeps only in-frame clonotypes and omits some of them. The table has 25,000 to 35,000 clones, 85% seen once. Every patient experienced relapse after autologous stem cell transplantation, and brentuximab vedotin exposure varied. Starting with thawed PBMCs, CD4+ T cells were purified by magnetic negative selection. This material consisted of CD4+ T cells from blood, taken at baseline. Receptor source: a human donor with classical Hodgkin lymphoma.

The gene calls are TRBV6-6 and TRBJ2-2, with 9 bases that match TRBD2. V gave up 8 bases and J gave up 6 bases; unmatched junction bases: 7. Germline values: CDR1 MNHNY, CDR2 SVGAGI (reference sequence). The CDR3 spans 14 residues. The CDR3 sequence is CASVREGRAGELFF. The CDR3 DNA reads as TGTGCCAGCGTGCGGGAGGGCCGGGCCGGGGAGCTGTTTTTT.

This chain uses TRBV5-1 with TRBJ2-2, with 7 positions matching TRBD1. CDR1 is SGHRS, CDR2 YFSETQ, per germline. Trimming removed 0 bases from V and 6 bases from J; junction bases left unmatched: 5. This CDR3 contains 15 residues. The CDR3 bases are TGCGCCAGCAGCTTGGCGACAGGGATAGCCGGGGAGCTGTTTTTT. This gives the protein CASSLATGIAGELFF.

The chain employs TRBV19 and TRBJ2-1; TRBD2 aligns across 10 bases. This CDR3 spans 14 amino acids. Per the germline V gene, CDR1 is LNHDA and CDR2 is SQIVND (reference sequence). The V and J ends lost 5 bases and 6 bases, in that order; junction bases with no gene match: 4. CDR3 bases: TGTGCCAGTAGTTTTAGCGGGAGGATCAATGAGCAGTTCTTC. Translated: CASSFSGRINEQFF. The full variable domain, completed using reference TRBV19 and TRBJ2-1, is DGGITQSPKYLFRKEGQNVTLSCEQNLNHDAMYWYRQDPGQGLRLIYYSQIVNDFQKGDIAEGYSVSREKKESFPLTVTSAQKNPTAFYLCASSFSGRINEQFFGPGTRLTVL.

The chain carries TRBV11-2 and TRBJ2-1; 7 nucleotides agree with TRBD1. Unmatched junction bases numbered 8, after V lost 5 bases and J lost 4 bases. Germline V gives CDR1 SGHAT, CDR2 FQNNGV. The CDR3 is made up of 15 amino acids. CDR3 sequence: CASSLRDSKYNEQFF. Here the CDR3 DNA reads TGTGCCAGCAGCCTCCGGGACAGCAAATACAATGAGCAGTTCTTC.

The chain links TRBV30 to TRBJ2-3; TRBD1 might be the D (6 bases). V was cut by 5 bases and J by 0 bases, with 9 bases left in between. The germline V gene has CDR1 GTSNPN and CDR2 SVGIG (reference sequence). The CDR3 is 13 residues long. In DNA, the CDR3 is TGTGCCTGGGCCGGGACAAGCACAGATACGCAGTATTTT. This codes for CAWAGTSTDTQYF.

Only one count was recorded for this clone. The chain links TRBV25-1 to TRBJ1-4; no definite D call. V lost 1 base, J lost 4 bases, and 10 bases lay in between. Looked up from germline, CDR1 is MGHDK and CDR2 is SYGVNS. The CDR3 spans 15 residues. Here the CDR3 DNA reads TGTGCCAGCAGTGAATCGGAGACCCTTAATGAAAAACTGTTTTTT. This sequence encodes CASSESETLNEKLFF.

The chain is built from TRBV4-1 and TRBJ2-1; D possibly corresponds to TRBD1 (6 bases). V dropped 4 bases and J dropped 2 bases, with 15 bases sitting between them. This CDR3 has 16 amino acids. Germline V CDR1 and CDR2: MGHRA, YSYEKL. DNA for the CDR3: TGCGCCAGCAGCCTAATACAGGGAAGCACCTACAATGAGCAGTTCTTC. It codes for CASSLIQGSTYNEQFF.

CDR3 sequence reads: CASSPTGIIAGYTF. CDR3 DNA sequence: TGTGCCAGTAGCCCCACCGGGATAATCGCGGGCTACACCTTC. V gene TRBV19 combines with J gene TRBJ1-2, with D hard to call. The CDR3 loop spans 14 amino acids. CDR1 is LNHDA and CDR2 is SQIVND in the germline V gene (reference sequence). V lost 6 bases, J lost 8 bases, and 19 bases lay in between.